This T cell receptor beta chain was identified in a study of T cell repertoires in cytomegalovirus infection. Trimming shortened V by 4 bases and J by 7 bases, and 13 bases separated the two germline ends. CDR1 is GTSNPN, CDR2 SVGIG, per germline (reference sequence). This CDR3 is 12 amino acids long. Using its own MiXCR run on the reads, TCRdb lists one record per CDR3 protein. The repertoire has approximately 500,000 distinct CDR3 sequences, roughly 12% of them found once; the top ten carry roughly a tenth. The source material was PBMCs. The gene calls are TRBV30 and TRBJ1-1, with D possibly TRBD1 on 5 matching bases. This receptor was identified in a human donor in good health (CMV status not recorded). Some clones in this sample may be carry-over from other donors' samples. CDR3 protein: CAWTGTVYEAFF. In DNA, the CDR3 is TGTGCCTGGACCGGGACGGTCTATGAAGCTTTCTTT.